The T cell receptor (beta chain) described here comes from a study of CD8 T cells in ankylosing spondylitis. Study results and limitations: Matched synovial fluid from ankylosing spondylitis patients was reported to be enriched for disease-linked clones. In peripheral blood, disease-linked CD8+ clones occurred at relatively low frequencies.

This clonotype was seen repeatedly, ten times or more. Its matching antigen is unknown. Making use of molecular barcodes, quantitative 5'-RACE generated TCR beta libraries. From the 5' RACE reads, TCRdb called clonotypes with MiXCR, one entry per CDR3 protein. The table lists 130,000 or so distinct CDR3 sequences, over 6% of them singletons. The sequence came from a male donor with ankylosing spondylitis or in good health (not recorded which). The sequenced material came from blood, either unsorted or a sorted T cell fraction (not recorded which).

The CDR3 DNA sequence: TGTGCCAGCACCCAAACCGGGGGTTCCGGCACAGATACGCAGTATTTT. Translated: CASTQTGGSGTDTQYF. The chain joins TRBV6-1 to TRBJ2-3; tentative D call: TRBD2 (6 bases). The CDR3 consists of 16 residues. V dropped 7 bases and J dropped 1 base, with 18 bases sitting between them. In germline, CDR1 is MNHNS, CDR2 SASEGT.